The entry below describes one T cell receptor (beta chain). This record comes from a study of blood T cell repertoires in COVID-19. Across the study: The United States, Italy and Spain supplied acute and convalescent COVID-19 samples. T cells, B-cell-depleted T cells, or PBMCs provided the cDNA or gDNA that served as material.

Study processing details: Cell counts per sample came from amplifying reference gene primers. Assay used: immunoSEQ multiplex PCR; TCRdb lists only in-frame clones, some missing. V and J calls and clone size are those listed in that table; D and trimming were worked out from the DNA. Of roughly 310,000 clones listed, roughly 90% were seen once; the top ten hold 3.5% to 4.5%. The sequencing input was peripheral blood. The TCR originated in a woman in her fifties or sixties with active or convalescent COVID-19.

CDR3 sequence (DNA): TGCGCCAGCAGCTTGGGGGACAGGGGAAGGCCTGAAGCTTTCTTT. Translated: CASSLGDRGRPEAFF. This rearrangement joins TRBV5-1 to TRBJ1-1; 10 nucleotides match TRBD1. This CDR3 has 15 residues. CDR1 and CDR2 (germline): SGHRS, YFSETQ. Germline trimming cut 0 bases from V and 6 bases from J; bases unmatched to any gene: 5.